What follows are 4 T cell receptor beta chains derived from one specimen sequenced in a study of vaccination and CD4 T cells after COVID-19. The antigens for these receptors are not known. The Oncomine TCR Beta short-read assay sequenced DNA from cultured CD4+ T cells. One entry per CDR3 protein results from TCRdb running MiXCR on the PCR reads. The top ten clones hold 26% of a sample with around 20,000 distinct CDR3 sequences, about 40% of them seen once. Indicated treatment: roughly ten-day PBMC culture with coronavirus spike peptide pools or control peptides (ViraFEST assay). Sample: CD4+ T cells from blood, cultured in vitro, taken before SARS-CoV-2 vaccination. Receptors originate from a human donor who had recovered from COVID-19.

V is TRBV6-1 and J is TRBJ1-5; a possible D gene is TRBD1 (5 bases). Trimming left V 7 bases short and J 4 bases short, with 11 bases between. CDR3 length: 13 amino acids. In germline, CDR1 is MNHNS, CDR2 SASEGT. Written as DNA, the CDR3 is TGTGCCAGCACCGGGGGAGGTAATCAGCCCCAGCATTTT. As protein: CASTGGGNQPQHF.

The rearrangement links TRBV11-2 to TRBJ2-7, with 9 bases lining up with TRBD1. The CDR3 spans 18 residues. Germline V CDR1 and CDR2: SGHAT, FQNNGV. V trimming: 0 bases; J trimming: 1 base; junction bases outside the gene matches: 10. Here the CDR3 reads CASSLERSPGTGSYEQYF. CDR3 DNA sequence: TGTGCCAGCAGCTTAGAGCGCTCCCCCGGGACAGGGTCCTACGAGCAGTACTTC.

V and J are TRBV6-1 and TRBJ1-4; D gene ambiguous. The CDR3 has 13 amino acids. V was clipped by 4 bases and J by 8 bases, with 11 bases between them. Germline V gene data show CDR1 as MNHNS and CDR2 as SASEGT. CDR3 in DNA: TGTGCCAGCAGTGGAGACCGGGGAGAAAAACTGTTTTTT. Encoded protein: CASSGDRGEKLFF.

The chain couples TRBV2 to TRBJ1-1; 7 bases map to TRBD1. The germline V gene encodes CDR1 SNHLY and CDR2 FYNNEI. This CDR3 is 15 amino acids long. Losses at the gene ends were 4 bases for V and 1 base for J; bases not matched to a gene: 6. CDR3 sequence (DNA): TGTGCCAGCAGTGCCCCTGAGGGGGCGAACACTGAAGCTTTCTTT. This translates into CASSAPEGANTEAFF.